This paragraph reports one TCR beta chain. The V end was cut by 1 base, the J end by 6 bases, with 17 bases between. The CDR3 is made up of 15 amino acids. In germline, CDR1 is SGHRS, CDR2 YFSETQ. Produced via immunoSEQ multiplex PCR; TCRdb's table is partial and in-frame only. The sample has 80,000 to 95,000 clones; about 91% are singletons. This sample stems from a study of identifying expanded T cells in peripheral blood. The origin of this receptor is a person aged 18 to 75 in good health. The rearrangement uses TRBV5-1 and TRBJ2-7; D may match TRBD1 or TRBD2 (5 bases each). Sequenced material: blood. CDR3 coding DNA: TGCGCCAGCAGCTTGTTCCCAGATCGGGACGCCGAGCAGTACTTC. Translating it yields CASSLFPDRDAEQYF.